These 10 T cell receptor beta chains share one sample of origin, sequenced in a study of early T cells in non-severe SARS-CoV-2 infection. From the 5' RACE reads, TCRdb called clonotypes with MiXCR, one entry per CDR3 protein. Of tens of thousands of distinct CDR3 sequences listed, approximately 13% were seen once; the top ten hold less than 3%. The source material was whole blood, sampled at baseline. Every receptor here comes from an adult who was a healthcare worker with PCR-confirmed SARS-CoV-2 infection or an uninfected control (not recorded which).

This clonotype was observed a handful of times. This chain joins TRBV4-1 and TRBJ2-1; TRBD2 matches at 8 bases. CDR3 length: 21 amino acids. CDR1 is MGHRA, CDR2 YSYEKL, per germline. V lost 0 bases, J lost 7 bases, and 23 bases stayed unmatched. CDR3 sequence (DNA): TGCGCCAGCAGCCAAGATCGTGGGCTAGCGGGTAGACCTCCATCATGGAATGAGCAGTTCTTC. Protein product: CASSQDRGLAGRPPSWNEQFF.

The CDR3 region is CVTTGTRNKNTEAFF. The DNA for the CDR3 is TGTGTTACGACCGGGACAAGGAATAAGAACACTGAAGCTTTCTTT. The chain is built from TRBV11-1 and TRBJ1-1; possible D gene TRBD1, 6 bases. The CDR3 has 15 residues. Germline assignment: CDR1 SGHAT and CDR2 FQDESV (reference sequence).

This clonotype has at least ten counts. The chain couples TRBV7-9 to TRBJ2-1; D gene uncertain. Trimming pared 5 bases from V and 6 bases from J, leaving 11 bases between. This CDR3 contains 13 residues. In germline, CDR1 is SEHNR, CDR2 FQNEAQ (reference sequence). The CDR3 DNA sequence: TGTGCCAGCAGCCCCCAAGGCTTCAATGAGCAGTTCTTC. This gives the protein CASSPQGFNEQFF.

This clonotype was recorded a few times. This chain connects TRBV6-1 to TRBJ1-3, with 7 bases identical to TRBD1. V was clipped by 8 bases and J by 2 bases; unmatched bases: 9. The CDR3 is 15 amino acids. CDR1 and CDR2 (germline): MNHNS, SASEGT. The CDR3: CASGNRGFTGNTIYF. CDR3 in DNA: TGTGCCAGCGGAAACAGGGGATTCACTGGAAACACCATATATTTT.

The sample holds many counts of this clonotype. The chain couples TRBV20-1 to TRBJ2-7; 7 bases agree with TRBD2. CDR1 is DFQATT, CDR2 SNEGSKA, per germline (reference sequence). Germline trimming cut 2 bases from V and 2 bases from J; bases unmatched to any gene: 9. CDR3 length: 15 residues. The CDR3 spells CSARHGEGRAYEQYF. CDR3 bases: TGCAGTGCTAGACATGGGGAGGGAAGGGCCTACGAGCAGTACTTC.

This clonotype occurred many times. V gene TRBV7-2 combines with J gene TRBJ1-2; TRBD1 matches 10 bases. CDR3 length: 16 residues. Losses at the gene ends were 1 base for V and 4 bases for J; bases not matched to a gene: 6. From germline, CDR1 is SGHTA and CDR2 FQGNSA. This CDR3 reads CASSLGTGGRLYGYTF. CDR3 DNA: TGTGCCAGCAGCTTAGGGACAGGGGGGAGACTCTATGGCTACACCTTC.

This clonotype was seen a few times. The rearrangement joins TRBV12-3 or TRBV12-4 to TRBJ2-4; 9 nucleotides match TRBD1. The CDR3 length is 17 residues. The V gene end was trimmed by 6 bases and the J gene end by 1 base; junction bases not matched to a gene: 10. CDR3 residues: CASRALGQGVAKNIQYF. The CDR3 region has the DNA TGTGCCAGCAGGGCCCTGGGACAGGGCGTGGCCAAAAACATTCAGTACTTC.

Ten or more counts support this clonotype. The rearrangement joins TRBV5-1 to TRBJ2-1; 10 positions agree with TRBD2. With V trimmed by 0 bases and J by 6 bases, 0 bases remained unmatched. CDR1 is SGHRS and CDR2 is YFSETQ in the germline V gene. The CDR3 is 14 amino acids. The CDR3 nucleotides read TGCGCCAGCAGCTTGGCTAGCGGGGGCAATGAGCAGTTCTTC. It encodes CASSLASGGNEQFF.

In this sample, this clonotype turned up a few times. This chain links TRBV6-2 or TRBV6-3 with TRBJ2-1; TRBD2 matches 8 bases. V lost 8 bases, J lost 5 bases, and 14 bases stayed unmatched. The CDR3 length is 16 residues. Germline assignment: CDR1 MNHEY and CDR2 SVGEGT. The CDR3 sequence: CASRPAGVAGNNEQFF. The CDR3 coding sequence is TGTGCCAGCCGTCCCGCCGGGGTAGCGGGGAACAATGAGCAGTTCTTC.

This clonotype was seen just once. CDR3 bases: TGTGCCAGCTCACCAACGACAGGGTCGGAGGTAGCTTTCTTT. It specifies CASSPTTGSEVAFF. The chain employs TRBV18 and TRBJ1-1; 7 bases fit TRBD1. Germline CDR1 is KGHSH and CDR2 is LQKENI. The CDR3 is made up of 14 amino acids. Trimming cost V 2 bases and J 10 bases; bases outside gene matches: 10.